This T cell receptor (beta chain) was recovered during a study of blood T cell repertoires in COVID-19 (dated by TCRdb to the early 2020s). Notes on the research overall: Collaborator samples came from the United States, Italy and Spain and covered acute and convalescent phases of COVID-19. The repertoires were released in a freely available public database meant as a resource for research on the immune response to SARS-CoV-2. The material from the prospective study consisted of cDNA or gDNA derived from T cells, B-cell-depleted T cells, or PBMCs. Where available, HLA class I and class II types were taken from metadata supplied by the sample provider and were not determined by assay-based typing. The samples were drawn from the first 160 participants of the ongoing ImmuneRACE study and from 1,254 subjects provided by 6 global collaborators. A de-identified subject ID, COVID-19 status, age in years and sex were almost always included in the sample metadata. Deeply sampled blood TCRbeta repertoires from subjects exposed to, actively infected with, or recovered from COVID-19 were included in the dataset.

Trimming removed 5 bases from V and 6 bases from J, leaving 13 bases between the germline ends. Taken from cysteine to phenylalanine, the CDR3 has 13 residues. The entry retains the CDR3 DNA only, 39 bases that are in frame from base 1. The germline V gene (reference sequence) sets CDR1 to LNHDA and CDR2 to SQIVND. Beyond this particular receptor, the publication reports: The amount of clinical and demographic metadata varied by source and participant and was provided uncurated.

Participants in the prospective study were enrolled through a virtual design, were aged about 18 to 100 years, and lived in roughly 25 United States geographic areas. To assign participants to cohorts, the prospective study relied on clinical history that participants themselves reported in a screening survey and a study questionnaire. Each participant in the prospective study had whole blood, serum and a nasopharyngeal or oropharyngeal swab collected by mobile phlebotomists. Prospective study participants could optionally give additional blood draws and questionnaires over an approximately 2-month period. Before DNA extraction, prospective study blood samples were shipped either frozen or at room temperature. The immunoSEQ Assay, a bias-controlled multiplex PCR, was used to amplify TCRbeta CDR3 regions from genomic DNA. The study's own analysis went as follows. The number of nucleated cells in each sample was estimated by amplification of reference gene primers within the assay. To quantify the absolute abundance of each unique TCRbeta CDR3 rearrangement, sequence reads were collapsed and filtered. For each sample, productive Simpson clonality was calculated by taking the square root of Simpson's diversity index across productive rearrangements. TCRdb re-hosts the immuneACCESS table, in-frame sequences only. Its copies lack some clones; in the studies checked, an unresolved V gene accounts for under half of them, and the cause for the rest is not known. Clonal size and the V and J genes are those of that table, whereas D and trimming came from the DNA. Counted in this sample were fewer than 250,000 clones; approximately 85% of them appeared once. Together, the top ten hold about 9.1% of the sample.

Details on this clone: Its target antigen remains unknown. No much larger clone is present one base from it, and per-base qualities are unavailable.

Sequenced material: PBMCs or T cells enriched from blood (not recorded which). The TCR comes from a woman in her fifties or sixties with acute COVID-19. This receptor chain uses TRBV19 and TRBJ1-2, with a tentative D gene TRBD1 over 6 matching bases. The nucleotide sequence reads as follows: TGTGCCAGTAGTCCCGGGACAAATAATGGCTACACCTTC. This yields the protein CASSPGTNNGYTF.